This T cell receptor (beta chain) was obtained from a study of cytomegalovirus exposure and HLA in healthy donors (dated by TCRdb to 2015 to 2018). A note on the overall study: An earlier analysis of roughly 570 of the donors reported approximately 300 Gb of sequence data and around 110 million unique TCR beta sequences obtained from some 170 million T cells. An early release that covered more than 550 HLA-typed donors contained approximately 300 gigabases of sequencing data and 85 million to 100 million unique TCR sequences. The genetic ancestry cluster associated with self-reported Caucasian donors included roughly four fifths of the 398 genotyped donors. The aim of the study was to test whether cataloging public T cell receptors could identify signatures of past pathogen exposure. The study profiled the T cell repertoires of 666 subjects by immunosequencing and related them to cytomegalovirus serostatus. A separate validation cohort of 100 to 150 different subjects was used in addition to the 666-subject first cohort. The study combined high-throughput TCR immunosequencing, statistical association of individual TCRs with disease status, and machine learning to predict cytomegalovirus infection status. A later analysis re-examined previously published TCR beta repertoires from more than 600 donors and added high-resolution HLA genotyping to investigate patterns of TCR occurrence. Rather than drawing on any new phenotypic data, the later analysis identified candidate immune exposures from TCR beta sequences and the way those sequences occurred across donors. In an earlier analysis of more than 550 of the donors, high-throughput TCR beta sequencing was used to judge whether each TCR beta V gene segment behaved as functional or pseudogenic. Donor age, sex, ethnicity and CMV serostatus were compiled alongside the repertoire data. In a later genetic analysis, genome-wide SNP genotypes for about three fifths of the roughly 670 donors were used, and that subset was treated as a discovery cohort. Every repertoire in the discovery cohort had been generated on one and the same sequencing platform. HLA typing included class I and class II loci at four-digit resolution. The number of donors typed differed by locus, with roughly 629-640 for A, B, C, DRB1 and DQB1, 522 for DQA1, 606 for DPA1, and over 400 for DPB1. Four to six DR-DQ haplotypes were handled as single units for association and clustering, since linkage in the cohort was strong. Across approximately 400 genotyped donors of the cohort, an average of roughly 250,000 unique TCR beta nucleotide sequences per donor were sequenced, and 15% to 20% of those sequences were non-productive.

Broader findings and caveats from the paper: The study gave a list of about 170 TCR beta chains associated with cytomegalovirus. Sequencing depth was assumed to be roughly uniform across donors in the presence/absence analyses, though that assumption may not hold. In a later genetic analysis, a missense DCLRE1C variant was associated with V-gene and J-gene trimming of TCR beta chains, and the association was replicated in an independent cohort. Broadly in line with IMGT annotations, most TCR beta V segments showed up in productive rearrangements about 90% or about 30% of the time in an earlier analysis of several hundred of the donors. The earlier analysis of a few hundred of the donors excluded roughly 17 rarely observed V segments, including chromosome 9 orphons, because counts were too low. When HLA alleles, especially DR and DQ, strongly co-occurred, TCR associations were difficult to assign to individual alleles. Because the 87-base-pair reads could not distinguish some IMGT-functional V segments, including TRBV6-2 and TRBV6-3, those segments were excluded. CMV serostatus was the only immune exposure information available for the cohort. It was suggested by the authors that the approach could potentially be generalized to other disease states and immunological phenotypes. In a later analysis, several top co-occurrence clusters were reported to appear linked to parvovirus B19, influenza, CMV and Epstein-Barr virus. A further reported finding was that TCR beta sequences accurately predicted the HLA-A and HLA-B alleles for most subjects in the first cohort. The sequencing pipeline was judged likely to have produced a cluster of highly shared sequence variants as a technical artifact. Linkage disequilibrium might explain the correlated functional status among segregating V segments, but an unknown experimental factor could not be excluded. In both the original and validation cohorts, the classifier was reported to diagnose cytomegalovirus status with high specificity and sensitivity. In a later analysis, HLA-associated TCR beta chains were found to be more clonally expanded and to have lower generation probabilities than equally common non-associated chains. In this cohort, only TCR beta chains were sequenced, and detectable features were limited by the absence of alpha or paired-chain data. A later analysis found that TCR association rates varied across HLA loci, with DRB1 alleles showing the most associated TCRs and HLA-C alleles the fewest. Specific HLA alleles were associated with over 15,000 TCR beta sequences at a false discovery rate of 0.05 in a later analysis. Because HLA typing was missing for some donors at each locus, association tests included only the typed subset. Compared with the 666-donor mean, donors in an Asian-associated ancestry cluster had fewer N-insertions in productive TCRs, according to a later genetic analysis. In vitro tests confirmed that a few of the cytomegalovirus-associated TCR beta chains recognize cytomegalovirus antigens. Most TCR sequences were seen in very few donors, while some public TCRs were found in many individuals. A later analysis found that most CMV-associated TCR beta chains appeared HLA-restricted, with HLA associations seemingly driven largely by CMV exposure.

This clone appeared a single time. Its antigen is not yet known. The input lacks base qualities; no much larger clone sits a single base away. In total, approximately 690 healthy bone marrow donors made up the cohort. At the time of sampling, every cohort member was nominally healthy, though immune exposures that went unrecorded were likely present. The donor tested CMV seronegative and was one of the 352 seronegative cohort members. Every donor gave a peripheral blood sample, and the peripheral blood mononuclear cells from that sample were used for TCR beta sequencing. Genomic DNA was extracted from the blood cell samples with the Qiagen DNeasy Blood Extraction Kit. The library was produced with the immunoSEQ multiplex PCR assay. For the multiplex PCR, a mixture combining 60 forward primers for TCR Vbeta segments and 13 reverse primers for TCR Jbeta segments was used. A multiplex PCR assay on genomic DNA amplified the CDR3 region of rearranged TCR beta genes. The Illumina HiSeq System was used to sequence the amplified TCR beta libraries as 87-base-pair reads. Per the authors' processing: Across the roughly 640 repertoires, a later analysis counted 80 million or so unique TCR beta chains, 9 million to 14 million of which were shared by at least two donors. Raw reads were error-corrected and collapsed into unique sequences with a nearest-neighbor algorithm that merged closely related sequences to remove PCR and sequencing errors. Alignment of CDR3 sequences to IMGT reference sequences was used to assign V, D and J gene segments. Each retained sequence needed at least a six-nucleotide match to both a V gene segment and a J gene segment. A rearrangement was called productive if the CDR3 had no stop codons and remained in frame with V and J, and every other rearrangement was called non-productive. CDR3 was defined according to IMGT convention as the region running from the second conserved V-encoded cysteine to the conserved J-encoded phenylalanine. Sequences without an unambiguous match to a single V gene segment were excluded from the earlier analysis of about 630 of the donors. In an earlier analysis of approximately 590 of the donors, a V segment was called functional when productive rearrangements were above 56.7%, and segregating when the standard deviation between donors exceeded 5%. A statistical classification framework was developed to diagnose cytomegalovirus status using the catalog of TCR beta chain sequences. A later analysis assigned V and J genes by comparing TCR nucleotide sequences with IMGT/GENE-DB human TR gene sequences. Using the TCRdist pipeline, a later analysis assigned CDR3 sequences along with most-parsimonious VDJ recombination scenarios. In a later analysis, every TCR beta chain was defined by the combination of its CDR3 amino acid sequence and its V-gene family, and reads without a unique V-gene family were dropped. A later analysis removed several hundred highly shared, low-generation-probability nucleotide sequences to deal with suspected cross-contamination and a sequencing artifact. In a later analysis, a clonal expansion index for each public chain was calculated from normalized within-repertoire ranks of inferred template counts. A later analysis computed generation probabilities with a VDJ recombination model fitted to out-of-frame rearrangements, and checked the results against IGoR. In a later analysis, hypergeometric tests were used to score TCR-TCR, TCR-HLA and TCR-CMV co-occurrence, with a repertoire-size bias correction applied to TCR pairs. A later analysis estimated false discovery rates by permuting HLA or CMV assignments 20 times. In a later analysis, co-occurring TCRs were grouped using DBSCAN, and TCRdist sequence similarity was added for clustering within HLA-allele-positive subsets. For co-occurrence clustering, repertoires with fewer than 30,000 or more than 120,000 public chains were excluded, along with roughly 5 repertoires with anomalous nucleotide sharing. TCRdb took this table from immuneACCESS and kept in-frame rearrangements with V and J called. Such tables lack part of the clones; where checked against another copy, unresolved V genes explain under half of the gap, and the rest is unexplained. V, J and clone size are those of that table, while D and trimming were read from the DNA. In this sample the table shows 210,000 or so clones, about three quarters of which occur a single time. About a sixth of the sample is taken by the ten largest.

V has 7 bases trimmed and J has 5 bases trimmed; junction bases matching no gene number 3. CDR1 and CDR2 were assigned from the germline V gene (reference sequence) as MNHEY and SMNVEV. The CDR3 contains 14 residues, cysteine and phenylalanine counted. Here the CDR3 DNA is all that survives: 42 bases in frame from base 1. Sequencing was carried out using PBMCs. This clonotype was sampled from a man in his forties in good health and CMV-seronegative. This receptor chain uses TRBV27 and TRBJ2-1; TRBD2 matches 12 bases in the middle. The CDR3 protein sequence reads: CASKGLAGHNEQFF. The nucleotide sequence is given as TGTGCCAGCAAAGGACTAGCGGGGCACAATGAGCAGTTCTTC.